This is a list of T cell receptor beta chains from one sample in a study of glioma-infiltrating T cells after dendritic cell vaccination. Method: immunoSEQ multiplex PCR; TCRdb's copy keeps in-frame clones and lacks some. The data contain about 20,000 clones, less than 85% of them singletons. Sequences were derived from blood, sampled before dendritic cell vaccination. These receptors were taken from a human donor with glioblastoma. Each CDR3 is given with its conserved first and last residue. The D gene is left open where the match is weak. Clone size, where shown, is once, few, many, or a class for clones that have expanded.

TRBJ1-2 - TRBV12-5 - CASGWGTGLDYYF TGTGCTAGTGGGTGGGGTACGGGGTTGGACTACTACTTC
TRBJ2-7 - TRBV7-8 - CASMPGPLQFYEQYF TGTGCCAGCATGCCTGGCCCGCTCCAATTCTACGAGCAGTACTTC
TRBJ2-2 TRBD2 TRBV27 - CASSLTGLALNTGELFF TGTGCCAGCAGTTTAACCGGACTAGCGTTGAACACCGGGGAGCTGTTTTTT
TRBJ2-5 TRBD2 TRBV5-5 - CASSWGLAGGPRQETQYF TGTGCCAGCAGCTGGGGACTAGCGGGAGGGCCGCGGCAAGAGACCCAGTACTTC
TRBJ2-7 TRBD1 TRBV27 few CASSGQGYYEQYF TGTGCCAGCAGCGGACAGGGATACTACGAGCAGTACTTC
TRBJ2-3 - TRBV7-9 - CASSFSEAVGDTQYF TGTGCCAGCAGCTTCTCGGAGGCCGTGGGAGATACGCAGTATTTT
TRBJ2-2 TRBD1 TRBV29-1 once CSVGDRDTGELFF TGCAGCGTTGGCGACAGGGACACCGGGGAGCTGTTTTTT
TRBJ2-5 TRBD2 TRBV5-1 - CASSLGLAGIQETQYF TGCGCCAGCAGCTTGGGACTAGCGGGAATTCAAGAGACCCAGTACTTC
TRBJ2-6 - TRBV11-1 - CASIARFSGANVLTF TGTGCCAGCATCGCCCGGTTCTCTGGGGCCAACGTCCTGACTTTC
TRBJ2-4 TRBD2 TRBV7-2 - CASSLDVGASGRRDIQYF TGTGCCAGCAGCTTAGATGTGGGGGCTAGCGGGAGAAGGGACATTCAGTACTTC
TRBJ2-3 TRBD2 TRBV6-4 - CASSELAGGKDTQYF TGTGCCAGCAGCGAACTAGCGGGAGGAAAAGATACGCAGTATTTT
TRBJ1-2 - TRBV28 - CASSQTGGLGYTF TGTGCCAGCAGCCAGACGGGGGGATTAGGCTACACCTTC
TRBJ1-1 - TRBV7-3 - CASTLLQGKAFF TGTGCCAGCACCCTACTCCAGGGTAAGGCTTTCTTT
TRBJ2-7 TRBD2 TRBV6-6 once CASRPGTSGSYEQYF TGTGCCAGCAGACCAGGGACTAGCGGGAGTTACGAGCAGTACTTC